This T cell receptor (beta chain) is drawn from a study of CD8 T cells in Susac syndrome. This clonotype was recorded a few times. Roughly 0.45 to 1 ug RNA was reverse transcribed with random hexamers. Via MiXCR, TCRdb re-called the immunoSEQ multiplex PCR reads, giving one row per CDR3 protein. Of approximately 190,000 distinct CDR3 sequences listed, roughly 92% are singletons. The germline V gene has CDR1 SQVTM and CDR2 ANQGSEA. This CDR3 is built from 13 residues. The V and J ends lost 6 bases and 1 base, in that order; junction bases with no gene match: 0. The origin of this receptor is a human donor in good health. The chain combines TRBV29-1 with TRBJ2-2; 9 positions match TRBD1. Sequenced sample: CD4+ T cells from PBMCs. The CDR3 here is CSVGQGNTGELFF. DNA of the CDR3: TGCAGCGTGGGACAGGGGAACACCGGGGAGCTGTTTTTT.